The rows below give T cell receptor beta chains drawn from one sample of a study of T cells in Graves' hyperthyroidism and ophthalmopathy. TCRdb reprocessed the multiplex PCR reads via MiXCR and lists one record per CDR3 protein. The data show 610,000 or so distinct CDR3 sequences, 40% to 55% seen once. Material: peripheral blood or thyroid tissue (not recorded which). The origin of the receptors is a woman between 18 and 29 years old with Graves' hyperthyroidism. Each CDR3 is given with its conserved first and last residue. Fields, in order: CDR3 length, clone size, D gene, J gene, V gene, CDR3 DNA, CDR3 protein. The D gene is left open where the match is weak. Not every row has a clone size; where given, it reads once, few, many or a size class.

15	many	.	TRBJ1-5	TRBV19	TGTGCCAGTAATGAGGGCACTGGTAGCAATCAGCCCCAGCATTTT	CASNEGTGSNQPQHF
13	many	.	TRBJ1-6	TRBV29-1	TGCAGCGTTGCAACGGTGGGAGAATTCACCCTCCACTTT	CSVATVGEFTLHF
15	many	TRBD1	TRBJ2-7	TRBV12-3/TRBV12-4	TGTGCCAGCACCTTCCTCGGGACAGTCTCCTACGAGCAGTACTTC	CASTFLGTVSYEQYF
14	.	TRBD2	TRBJ2-7	TRBV10-3	TGTGCCACCTCCGGGACTAGCGGCGGAAACGAGCAGTACTTC	CATSGTSGGNEQYF
16	many	TRBD2	TRBJ2-7	TRBV5-1	TGCGCCAGCAGCTTGGGGGGACTAGCGGGATTCTACGAGCAGTACTTC	CASSLGGLAGFYEQYF
13	many	.	TRBJ1-3	TRBV2	TGTGCCAGCAGTGACTTCGGTGGAAACACCATATATTTT	CASSDFGGNTIYF
16	.	.	TRBJ1-5	TRBV9	TGTGCCAGCAGCGTGACAGGCCCTTCGAATGAGCAGCCCCAGCATTTT	CASSVTGPSNEQPQHF
12	many	.	TRBJ2-7	TRBV18	TGTGCCAGCTCACCAGGCAGATACGAGCAGTACTTC	CASSPGRYEQYF
15	.	TRBD2	TRBJ2-2	TRBV7-2	TGTGCCAGCAGCTCCCTAGCGGGAGTGACCGGGGAGCTGTTTTTT	CASSSLAGVTGELFF
14	.	.	TRBJ1-4	TRBV7-9	TGTGCCAGCAGACGGGACCTGGTTAATGAAAAACTGTTTTTT	CASRRDLVNEKLFF
14	.	.	TRBJ1-2	TRBV28	TGTGCCAGCAGTTTAGTAGGGGGGACCTATGGCTACATCTTC	CASSLVGGTYGYIF
15	.	TRBD1	TRBJ1-2	TRBV7-8	TGTGCCAGCAGTCAGGACAGGGCCTACTCCTATGGCTACACCTTC	CASSQDRAYSYGYTF
15	.	.	TRBJ1-4	TRBV7-2	TGTGCCAGCAGCTGGGGGACATGCATTAATGAAAAACTGTTTTTT	CASSWGTCINEKLFF
13	.	.	TRBJ2-7	TRBV29-1	TGCAGCGTTGAAGAGACCAGGGGAAACGAGCAGTACTTC	CSVEETRGNEQYF
13	.	.	TRBJ2-1	TRBV7-2	TGTGCCAGCAGCTGGTCGGTGGTCCATGAGCAGTTCTTC	CASSWSVVHEQFF
16	.	TRBD2	TRBJ2-5	TRBV12-3/TRBV12-4	TGTGCCAGCAGTTTAGTAGGTAGCGGGAGTGAAGAGACCCAGTACTTC	CASSLVGSGSEETQYF
11	.	.	TRBJ1-1	TRBV3-1	TGTGCCAGCAGCCAGGGGACCCAAGCTTTCTTT	CASSQGTQAFF
15	few	.	TRBJ2-1	TRBV20-1	TGCAGTGCTGACCCGGTTGGGGGAGGTTATGGTGAGCAGTTCTTC	CSADPVGGGYGEQFF
15	many	TRBD2	TRBJ2-7	TRBV4-1	TGCGCCAGCAGCGCACAACTAGCGGGAGAGGACGAGCAGTACTTC	CASSAQLAGEDEQYF
13	many	.	TRBJ2-2	TRBV29-1	TGCAGCGTTTTCAGGTTAAACACCGGGGAGCTGTTTTTT	CSVFRLNTGELFF
12	few	.	TRBJ1-1	TRBV20-1	TGCAGTGCTAGGAAGGTCAGCACTGAAGCTTTCTTT	CSARKVSTEAFF
12	.	.	TRBJ2-5	TRBV6-1	TGTGCCGCGGGCAGCTACACCGGGGAGCTGTACTTC	CAAGSYTGELYF
12	once	TRBD1	TRBJ2-7	TRBV20-1	TGCAGTACCGGGACAGGGTGGTACGAGCAGTACTTC	CSTGTGWYEQYF
13	.	TRBD2	TRBJ2-7	TRBV6-1	TGTGCCAGCAGCGGACTAGCGACCTACGAGCAGTACTTC	CASSGLATYEQYF
12	many	.	TRBJ1-2	TRBV19	TGTGCCAGTAGTATGTGGGAGGTTGGCTACACCTTC	CASSMWEVGYTF
15	many	.	TRBJ1-6	TRBV6-6	TGTGCCAGCAGTTACTTGGGGCACTATAATTCACCCCTCCACTTT	CASSYLGHYNSPLHF
15	.	.	TRBJ1-6	TRBV7-2	TGTGCCAGCAGCTCCGCTTACGGGACTATTTCACCCCTCCACTTT	CASSSAYGTISPLHF
16	.	.	TRBJ1-2	TRBV9	TGCGCCAGCAGTGAGTCGACTCGCAGGGGCCACTATGGCTACACCTTC	CASSESTRRGHYGYTF
15	few	.	TRBJ1-2	TRBV6-6	TGTGCCAGCAGTTACGGCCCAGGGTCTAACTATGGCTACACCTTC	CASSYGPGSNYGYTF
17	.	.	TRBJ2-5	TRBV7-2	TGTGCCAGCAGCCAAGATCATCGGACGGTGTACCAAGAGACCCAGTACTTC	CASSQDHRTVYQETQYF
15	many	.	TRBJ1-3	TRBV12-3/TRBV12-4	TGTGCCAGCAGTTTATTTGGCAGGGCTGGAAACACCATATATTTT	CASSLFGRAGNTIYF
15	few	.	TRBJ2-2	TRBV6-6	TGTGCCAGCAGAAGGACCTACTCCAACACCGGGGAGCTGTTTTTT	CASRRTYSNTGELFF
18	.	TRBD2	TRBJ2-3	TRBV7-9	TGCGCCAGCAGCCCCGGGACTAGCGGGAGAGGCCGCACAGATACGCAGTATTTT	CASSPGTSGRGRTDTQYF
14	many	.	TRBJ2-5	TRBV5-6	TGTGCCAGCAGCTCGATCGACTCCACCGAGACCCAGTACTTC	CASSSIDSTETQYF
12	many	.	TRBJ1-2	TRBV29-1	TGCAGCGTTGAACCCTCTAACTATGGCTACACCTTC	CSVEPSNYGYTF
15	.	TRBD2	TRBJ2-7	TRBV2	TGTGCCAGCAGGGTTTCCGGGACTAGCGGGCGGCAACAATACTTC	CASRVSGTSGRQQYF
15	.	TRBD2	TRBJ2-7	TRBV7-6	TGTGCCAGCCTCCCGGGAGGGGTAGTATCCTACGAGCAGTACTTC	CASLPGGVVSYEQYF
15	few	.	TRBJ2-7	TRBV6-4	TGTGCCAGCACCCAAGGGGGGGAGCCCCACTACGAGCAGTACTTC	CASTQGGEPHYEQYF
14	many	.	TRBJ1-1	TRBV12-3/TRBV12-4	TGTGCCAGCAGTTTCCAGGGTGGGAACACTGAAGCTTTCTTT	CASSFQGGNTEAFF
15	many	.	TRBJ1-1	TRBV6-6	TGTGCCAGCAACCCCCGAGGGACACCTAACACTGAAGCTTTCTTT	CASNPRGTPNTEAFF
11	.	.	TRBJ1-2	TRBV2	TGTGCCAGCAGTTACAGGGTGGGCTACACCTTC	CASSYRVGYTF